Described below is a single T cell receptor (beta chain) sequence and its context. This CDR3 has 16 residues. Trimming took 6 bases from V and 0 from J, leaving 18 bases between them. Germline V gene sequence: CDR1 SQVTM, CDR2 ANQGSEA. Sequencing was performed with immunoSEQ multiplex PCR; in TCRdb, only in-frame clones are kept and a portion is missing. The sample has around 100,000 clones; about 85% are singletons. This sample was taken from a study of blood T cell repertoires in COVID-19. The sequenced sample consisted of peripheral blood. The V gene is TRBV29-1, the J gene TRBJ2-1, with D possibly being TRBD2 (5 bases). The TCR was taken from a human donor in a cohort sampled during active COVID-19. The CDR3 DNA reads TGCAGCGTAGAGTCGGGGAACATGGGCTCCTACAATGAGCAGTTCTTC. Its translation is CSVESGNMGSYNEQFF.